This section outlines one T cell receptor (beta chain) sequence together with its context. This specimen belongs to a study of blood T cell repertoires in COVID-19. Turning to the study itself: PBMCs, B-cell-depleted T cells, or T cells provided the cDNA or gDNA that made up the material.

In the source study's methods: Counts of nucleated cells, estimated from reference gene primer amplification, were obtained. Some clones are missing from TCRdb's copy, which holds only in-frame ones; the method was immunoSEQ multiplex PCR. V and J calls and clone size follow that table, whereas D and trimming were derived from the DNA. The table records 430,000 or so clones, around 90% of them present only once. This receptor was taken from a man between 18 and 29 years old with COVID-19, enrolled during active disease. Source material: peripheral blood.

The CDR3: CASSLGQGPGEQYF. CDR3 nucleotides: TGTGCCAGCAGCCTCGGACAGGGACCGGGGGAGCAGTACTTC. The chain has TRBV5-4 and TRBJ2-7; TRBD1 matches at 8 bases. The junction had 10 bases not matched to a gene; V was cut back by 4 bases and J by 7 bases. CDR3 length equals 14 residues. CDR1 is SGHNT and CDR2 is YYREEE in the germline V gene (reference sequence).